This T cell receptor beta chain was captured by sequencing in a study of T cell changes during pregnancy in multiple sclerosis. This clone has only one observation. The CDR3 has 14 residues. The germline V gene has CDR1 SGHNT and CDR2 YYREEE (reference sequence). Trimming at V came to 4 bases and at J to 5 bases, leaving 6 bases not matched to a gene. The repertoire was sequenced with immunoSEQ multiplex PCR; TCRdb's copy has only in-frame clones and lacks some. The table lists 45,000 to 60,000 clones, about 90% of them singletons, with approximately 1.1% in the top ten. The gene calls are TRBV5-4 and TRBJ2-5; 9 nucleotides align to TRBD1. The specimen was peripheral blood, collected after pregnancy. The receptor was isolated from a female donor in good health, enrolled as a control in a pregnancy study. CDR3 region: CASSEDRGRETQYF. DNA for the CDR3: TGTGCCAGCAGCGAGGACAGGGGCCGCGAGACCCAGTACTTC.